The present T cell receptor beta chain was sequenced within a study of blood T cell repertoires in COVID-19 (dated by TCRdb to 2019 to 2021). Some background on the complete study: Samples from collaborators originated in the United States, Italy and Spain and spanned both the acute and convalescent phases of COVID-19. The material from the prospective study consisted of cDNA or gDNA derived from T cells, B-cell-depleted T cells, or PBMCs. The repertoires were released in a freely available public database meant as a resource for research on the immune response to SARS-CoV-2. Where available, HLA class I and class II types were taken from metadata supplied by the sample provider and were not determined by assay-based typing. Deeply sampled blood TCRbeta repertoires from subjects exposed to, actively infected with, or recovered from COVID-19 were included in the dataset. Sample metadata almost always included a de-identified subject ID, COVID-19 status, age in years and sex. The samples were drawn from two sources: the first 160 participants of the ongoing ImmuneRACE study, and approximately 1,300 subjects contributed by 6 global collaborators.

The immunoSEQ Assay, a bias-controlled multiplex PCR, was used to amplify TCRbeta CDR3 regions from genomic DNA. On the authors' methods: The number of nucleated cells in each sample was estimated from the amplification of reference gene primers within the assay. Sequence reads were collapsed and filtered to measure the absolute abundance of every unique TCRbeta CDR3 rearrangement. For each sample, productive Simpson clonality was calculated as the square root of Simpson's diversity index over productive rearrangements. As stored in TCRdb, this immuneACCESS dataset retains in-frame rearrangements with V and J assigned. A fraction of the clones does not appear; measured against another copy, unresolved V genes explain less than half of the discrepancy, and the remainder lacks a known reason. From that table come the V and J calls and clone size; the DNA was used to work out D and trimming. For this sample the table gives around 230,000 clones, of which approximately 86% were detected only once. The ten biggest clones cover roughly 3.5% of the sample.

Participants in the prospective study were aged about 18 to 95 years, lived in 20 to 30 United States geographic areas, and enrolled through a virtual design. Cohort assignment in the prospective study relied on participant-reported clinical history from a screening survey and a study questionnaire. Each participant in the prospective study had whole blood, serum and a nasopharyngeal or oropharyngeal swab collected by mobile phlebotomists. Participants in the prospective study had the option to provide additional blood draws and questionnaires over an approximately 2-month period. Prospective study blood samples were shipped either frozen or at room temperature before DNA extraction. Measured from the cysteine to the phenylalanine, the CDR3 is 15 residues long. The entry retains the CDR3 DNA only, 45 bases that are in frame from base 1. CDR1 and CDR2 are read off the germline V gene as SGHVS and FNYEAQ. V and J are trimmed by 5 bases and 7 bases, and the gene matches miss 11 bases of the junction.

A note on this clone: Its antigen has not been determined. Within one base of it there is no much larger clone, and no base qualities were kept.

Beyond this particular receptor, the publication reports: The amount of clinical and demographic metadata varied by source and participant and was provided uncurated.

The origin of this receptor is a woman in her forties with acute COVID-19. Recombination joined TRBV7-6 with TRBJ2-7; TRBD1 aligns with 10 central bases. Sequencing was carried out using PBMCs or T cells enriched from blood (not recorded which). For the CDR3, the sequence is CASSGDPGQGREQYF. The DNA sequence reads TGTGCCAGCAGCGGAGATCCGGGACAGGGGAGAGAGCAGTACTTC.